Reported below is one T cell receptor (beta chain). The antigen remains undetermined. V lost 1 base, J lost 5 bases, and 21 bases lay in between. Germline V gene data show CDR1 as SGHRS and CDR2 as YFSETQ. The length of the CDR3 is 17 residues. This sample was taken from a study of radiotherapy plus CTLA-4 blockade in lung cancer. Treatment of patients with chemo-refractory metastatic non-small-cell lung cancer consisted of focal radiation plus CTLA-4 blockade with ipilimumab. Some clones are missing from TCRdb's copy, which holds only in-frame ones; the method was immunoSEQ multiplex PCR. The data hold 90,000 to 130,000 clones, with around 84% observed a single time. Whole-study findings and limits: Following radiotherapy plus ipilimumab, tumor-derived TCR clones expanded in the blood.

This clonotype originated in a human donor with non-small cell lung cancer that progressed on radiotherapy plus ipilimumab. Some clones in this sample may be carry-over from other donors' samples. Sequenced here: peripheral blood, sampled from a patient treated with radiotherapy plus ipilimumab. The V gene is TRBV5-1, the J gene TRBJ2-5; weak D call: TRBD1 (5 bases). CDR3 amino acids: CASSLYGQGSSKETQYF. The DNA for the CDR3 is TGCGCCAGCAGCTTGTACGGTCAGGGCTCCTCTAAGGAGACCCAGTACTTC.